These 30 T cell receptor beta chains share one sample of origin, sequenced in a study of cytomegalovirus exposure and HLA in healthy donors. The PCR used 60 Vbeta and 13 Jbeta primers. Sequenced by immunoSEQ multiplex PCR; TCRdb stores in-frame clones only, minus some. This table holds 100,000 to 150,000 clones, roughly 66% found once. Sequenced material: PBMCs. The receptors come from a man aged 55 to 70 in good health and CMV-seropositive.

In its sample, this clone was seen a few times. The J gene is TRBJ1-5, the V gene TRBV2; 9 bases are shared with TRBD1. Germline CDR1 SNHLY, CDR2 FYNNEI. V was clipped by 5 bases and J by 1 base; unmatched bases: 9. The CDR3 is 17 amino acids. CDR3 bases: TGTGCCAGCAGTTTTGCCGGGACAGGGTTGAGCAATCAGCCCCAGCATTTT. Protein: CASSFAGTGLSNQPQHF.

The chain has TRBV6-5 and TRBJ2-1; tentatively, D is TRBD2 (5 bases). Germline lookup yields CDR1 MNHEY and CDR2 SVGAGI. Trimming removed 5 bases from V and 2 bases from J, with 13 bases in between. This CDR3 region has 15 residues. DNA of the CDR3: TGTGCCAGCAGTCGATTGACTAAAACCTACAATGAGCAGTTCTTC. Translated, it gives CASSRLTKTYNEQFF.

The chain employs TRBV13 and TRBJ2-3, with 9 bases aligning to TRBD2. The CDR3 length is 15 residues. V was pared by 3 bases and J by 2 bases, with 3 bases of the junction left unmatched. Looked up from germline, CDR1 is PRHDT and CDR2 is FYEKMQ (reference sequence). DNA of the CDR3: TGTGCCAGCAGCTTCCTAGCGGGGTTCACAGATACGCAGTATTTT. The encoded protein is CASSFLAGFTDTQYF.

This rearrangement joins TRBV2 to TRBJ1-2, with D possibly matching TRBD1 (6 bases). Germline CDR1 SNHLY, CDR2 FYNNEI. V was shortened by 1 base and J by 1 base, with 10 bases between the two germline ends. The CDR3 runs 15 residues. CDR3 nucleotides: TGTGCCAGCAGTGAAGACAGGGAGATTAACTATGGCTACACCTTC. Translated, it gives CASSEDREINYGYTF.

Only one count was recorded for this clone. This chain uses TRBV2 with TRBJ1-4; D call uncertain. Trimming removed 2 bases at V and 8 bases at J, with 12 bases between. This CDR3 spans 14 amino acids. Germline CDR1 reads SNHLY; CDR2 reads FYNNEI. The CDR3 reads CASSEWEGREKLFF. CDR3 coding DNA: TGTGCCAGCAGTGAATGGGAGGGAAGGGAAAAACTGTTTTTT. Looking up the rest from reference TRBV2 and TRBJ1-4 gives the full variable domain: EPEVTQTPSHQVTQMGQEVILRCVPISNHLYFYWYRQILGQKVEFLVSFYNNEISEKSEIFDDQFSVERPDGSNFTLKIRSTKLEDSAMYFCASSEWEGREKLFFGSGTQLSVL.

The rearrangement links TRBV14 to TRBJ2-3; 7 nucleotides match TRBD1. V was pared by 0 bases and J by 3 bases, with 9 bases of the junction left unmatched. The CDR3 spans 17 residues. CDR1 and CDR2 (germline): SGHDN, FVKESK. The CDR3 is CASSQEARGLFTDTQYF. DNA of the CDR3: TGTGCCAGCAGCCAAGAGGCAAGGGGGCTTTTTACAGATACGCAGTATTTT.

The CDR3 nucleotides are TGTGCCACCAGCAGAGATCTTGCCGGAGCTTTCTTT. It yields the protein CATSRDLAGAFF. This chain uses TRBV15 with TRBJ1-1; D is uncertain. V was clipped by 0 bases and J by 10 bases, with 9 bases between them. The CDR3 loop spans 12 amino acids. Per germline, CDR1 LNHNV and CDR2 YYDKDF (reference sequence).

The V and J genes are TRBV12-5 and TRBJ1-2, with a tentative D call TRBD1 (5 bases). The ends were cut back, 6 bases at V and 4 bases at J, with 30 bases in the middle. In germline, CDR1 is LGHNT, CDR2 FRNRAP. This CDR3 is built from 19 residues. CDR3 nucleotide sequence: TGTGCTAGTGGCCCCATCGCCAGGGCAGGAGAATACGCGCCCTATGGCTACACCTTC. It is translated as CASGPIARAGEYAPYGYTF.

V gene TRBV15 combines with J gene TRBJ1-1; no definite D call. CDR1 is LNHNV and CDR2 is YYDKDF in the germline V gene (reference sequence). This CDR3 is built from 13 residues. V lost 3 bases, J lost 3 bases, and 8 bases lay in between. The CDR3 is CATSRAPYTEAFF. The CDR3 DNA sequence: TGTGCCACCAGCAGGGCCCCATACACTGAAGCTTTCTTT.

In this sample, this clone turned up a few times. V gene TRBV6-9 combines with J gene TRBJ2-6; 9 nucleotides align to TRBD1. The ends lost 5 bases at V and 0 bases at J; junction bases unmatched: 17. Germline CDR1 and CDR2: MNHGY and SVAAGI. This CDR3 is 21 amino acids long. This CDR3 reads CASSRPVDTGGGSSGANVLTF. The DNA for the CDR3 is TGTGCCAGCAGTCGACCCGTAGATACAGGGGGCGGAAGCTCTGGGGCCAACGTCCTGACTTTC.

V gene TRBV5-1 combines with J gene TRBJ2-3; tentative D call: TRBD2 (5 bases). In germline, CDR1 is SGHRS, CDR2 YFSETQ. The CDR3 is made up of 14 amino acids. Trimming pared 5 bases from V and 1 base from J, leaving 11 bases between. CDR3 bases: TGCGCCAGCAGGTGGGAAGCGGGCACAGATACGCAGTATTTT. Protein product: CASRWEAGTDTQYF.

The rearrangement uses TRBV28 and TRBJ2-5; D gene ambiguous. The assigned J gene may be wrong: the sequence end matches TRBJ2-7 better. Germline CDR1 is MDHEN and CDR2 is SYDVKM. The CDR3 is 14 amino acids. The DNA of the CDR3 is TGTGCCAGCAGTCTCCGGGTCCTCTCCTACGAGCAGTACTTC. Translating it yields CASSLRVLSYEQYF.

The chain couples TRBV11-2 to TRBJ1-5; no clear D gene. V was trimmed by 2 bases and J by 6 bases, leaving 11 bases between them. The CDR3 is 14 residues long. Germline CDR1 and CDR2: SGHAT and FQNNGV. CDR3 nucleotides: TGTGCCAGCAGCTTATCCGGGAACGCTCAGCCCCAGCATTTT. Encoded protein: CASSLSGNAQPQHF.

The CDR3 reads CASSLWLAGGDTQYF. In nucleotides, the CDR3 is TGTGCCAGCAGCTTGTGGCTAGCGGGGGGGGATACGCAGTATTTT. The J gene is TRBJ2-3, the V gene TRBV5-4; TRBD2 matches at 12 bases. V was pared by 1 base and J by 6 bases, with 3 bases of the junction left unmatched. CDR3 size: 15 residues. Germline V CDR1 and CDR2: SGHNT, YYREEE (reference sequence).

The rearrangement links TRBV5-1 to TRBJ1-3, with D unresolved. V lost 2 bases and J 0 bases, leaving 6 bases between the germline ends. Germline V gene data show CDR1 as SGHRS and CDR2 as YFSETQ. The length of the CDR3 is 14 residues. The CDR3 DNA reads as TGCGCCAGCAGCTTCCGCAGCTCTGGAAACACCATATATTTT. This gives the protein CASSFRSSGNTIYF.

This clone appeared a few times. The sample has other DNA sequences that encode this CDR3 too. The CDR3 sequence is CASSLEQGAADTQYF. The CDR3, as DNA: TGCGCCAGCAGCTTGGAACAGGGGGCCGCAGATACGCAGTATTTT. The chain employs TRBV5-1 and TRBJ2-3; 9 bases align to TRBD1. The CDR3 has 15 amino acids. Germline V CDR1 and CDR2: SGHRS, YFSETQ. V lost 0 bases and J lost 4; bases outside the gene matches: 3.

This clone has a handful of counts. This chain connects TRBV7-8 to TRBJ1-5; D perhaps matches TRBD1 (5 bases). V gave up 1 base and J gave up 2 bases, with 9 bases separating them. CDR3 length equals 15 residues. Germline-derived CDR1 and CDR2 are SGHVS and FQNEAQ. The CDR3, as DNA: TGTGCCAGCAGCTTAGAGGGGTGGGGCAATCAGCCCCAGCATTTT. Its translation is CASSLEGWGNQPQHF.

This chain connects TRBV10-3 to TRBJ2-1, with TRBD2 identical over 12 bases. The CDR3 runs to 18 residues. From germline, CDR1 is ENHRY and CDR2 SYGVKD. The V gene end was trimmed by 2 bases and the J gene end by 3 bases; junction bases not matched to a gene: 8. The chain's CDR3 is CAISERGVLAGGYNEQFF. The DNA of the CDR3 is TGTGCCATCAGTGAGAGAGGGGTACTAGCGGGGGGCTACAATGAGCAGTTCTTC.

The CDR3 spells CASSFLGQGIGELFF. CDR3 coding DNA: TGTGCCAGCAGCTTCCTGGGACAGGGGATCGGGGAGCTGTTTTTT. The chain recombines TRBV6-6 with TRBJ2-2, with 10 bases that match TRBD1. V lost 6 bases and J lost 7; bases outside the gene matches: 8. CDR1 is MNHNY and CDR2 is SVGAGI in the germline V gene (reference sequence). This CDR3 is built from 15 residues.

This rearrangement joins TRBV27 to TRBJ1-2, with 8 bases that match TRBD1. CDR1 and CDR2 from the germline V gene are MNHEY and SMNVEV (reference sequence). The CDR3 sequence is 14 residues long. Losses at the gene ends were 6 bases for V and 3 bases for J; bases not matched to a gene: 6. The CDR3: CASRRLDRDYGYTF. Written as DNA, the CDR3 is TGTGCCAGCAGGCGATTGGACAGGGACTATGGCTACACCTTC.

V usage is TRBV7-3 and J usage is TRBJ2-3, with a possible D match to TRBD2 (6 bases). Germline V CDR1 and CDR2: SGHTA, FQGTGA. V dropped 3 bases and J dropped 0 bases, with 10 bases sitting between them. CDR3 length equals 15 residues. For the CDR3, the DNA is TGTGCCAGCAGCTTTGGCGGGGCTAGCACAGATACGCAGTATTTT. Translated, it gives CASSFGGASTDTQYF.

The rearrangement joins TRBV7-9 to TRBJ2-5, with 7 bases that match TRBD2. J lost 3 bases, V lost 1 base, and 8 bases had no gene match. In germline, CDR1 is SEHNR, CDR2 FQNEAQ (reference sequence). CDR3 length: 16 residues. CDR3 DNA sequence: TGTGCCAGCAGCTTAGGAGGCGGGAGCGGGGAAGAGACCCAGTACTTC. Protein sequence: CASSLGGGSGEETQYF.

The chain uses TRBV28 and TRBJ1-2; D not certain. The V end was cut by 4 bases, the J end by 7 bases, with 7 bases between. The CDR3 loop spans 11 amino acids. Germline loops: CDR1 MDHEN, CDR2 SYDVKM. This CDR3 reads CASSSRGGYTF. CDR3 coding DNA: TGTGCCAGCAGTTCCCGAGGTGGCTACACCTTC.

This sequence joins TRBV27 and TRBJ2-5, with D possibly being TRBD2 (5 bases). Germline V gives CDR1 MNHEY, CDR2 SMNVEV (reference sequence). The length of the CDR3 is 16 residues. V was clipped by 5 bases and J by 4 bases, with 20 bases between them. CDR3 in amino acids: CASSKLVGVSLETQYF. For the CDR3, the DNA is TGTGCCAGCAGTAAACTAGTCGGGGTTTCCCTAGAGACCCAGTACTTC.

This clone came up a few times. This chain uses TRBV18 with TRBJ1-1; unclear D gene. V lost 4 bases, J lost 6 bases, and 15 bases lay in between. In germline, CDR1 is KGHSH, CDR2 LQKENI. The CDR3 runs to 14 residues. CDR3 coding DNA: TGTGCCAGCTCACTCGGGGAAGGGAAGCCTGAAGCTTTCTTT. This encodes CASSLGEGKPEAFF.

This clone was counted a few times. The chain has TRBV7-9 and TRBJ1-2, with TRBD1 matching over 7 bases. The V and J ends lost 1 base and 7 bases, in that order; junction bases with no gene match: 6. Germline CDR1 reads SEHNR; CDR2 reads FQNEAQ (reference sequence). This CDR3 has 14 residues. The chain's CDR3 is CASSLVEGASGYTF. The CDR3 DNA follows: TGTGCCAGCAGCTTAGTCGAGGGGGCGAGTGGCTACACCTTC.

The count of this clone is one. V is TRBV6-6 and J is TRBJ1-5; TRBD1 aligns across 9 bases. Germline CDR1 and CDR2: MNHNY and SVGAGI (reference sequence). The ends lost 5 bases at V and 5 bases at J; junction bases unmatched: 1. The CDR3 sequence is 13 residues long. The CDR3 region is CASSRQGDQPQHF. The CDR3 DNA is TGTGCCAGCAGTCGACAGGGGGATCAGCCCCAGCATTTT.

This chain joins TRBV10-3 and TRBJ1-2, with D possibly TRBD1 on 6 matching bases. Germline CDR1 and CDR2: ENHRY and SYGVKD. The length of the CDR3 is 13 residues. Trimming pared 5 bases from V and 7 bases from J, leaving 14 bases between. CDR3 amino acids: CAISLQGIGGYTF. DNA for the CDR3: TGTGCCATCAGTTTACAGGGAATCGGTGGCTACACCTTC.

The chain couples TRBV28 to TRBJ1-2; maybe TRBD1 (5 bases). The CDR3 extends over 13 amino acids. Germline assignment: CDR1 MDHEN and CDR2 SYDVKM. With 9 bases removed from V and 4 bases from J, the gap between germline ends came to 15 bases. The CDR3 sequence is CASTPRAIYGYTF. The CDR3 DNA reads TGTGCCAGTACTCCCAGGGCGATCTATGGCTACACCTTC.

The chain couples TRBV28 to TRBJ1-4; D gene ambiguous. CDR3 length: 14 residues. Per the germline V gene, CDR1 is MDHEN and CDR2 is SYDVKM. V gave up 2 bases and J gave up 4 bases, with 8 bases separating them. This chain's CDR3 is CASSLGLINEKLFF. Written as DNA, the CDR3 is TGTGCCAGCAGTTTAGGGCTGATTAATGAAAAACTGTTTTTT.